This T cell receptor (beta chain) was recovered during a study of response to subunit inactivated influenza vaccine. The CDR3 runs 14 residues. The germline V gene encodes CDR1 SGHTA and CDR2 FQGNSA. Deletions cut 8 bases from V and 2 bases from J, with 14 bases between. TCRdb ran MiXCR on the RT-PCR reads and lists one entry per CDR3 protein. Altogether about 500,000 distinct CDR3 sequences are present, more than 15% being singletons, with the ten largest covering roughly 3%. The chain is built from TRBV7-2 and TRBJ2-3; D might be TRBD1 (6 bases). The receptor was isolated from a man aged 45 to 75 who received an inactivated influenza vaccine. The sample in question was CD4+ T cells sorted from PBMCs, obtained 23 to 25 months after vaccination. The CDR3 sequence: CASLDRGPTDTQYF. The CDR3 region has the DNA TGTGCCAGCCTGGACAGAGGACCCACAGATACGCAGTATTTT.